This is a list of T cell receptor beta chains from one sample in a study of blood T cell repertoires in COVID-19. Assay used: immunoSEQ multiplex PCR; TCRdb lists only in-frame clones, some missing. The top ten clones hold around a sixth of a sample with 120,000 to 150,000 clones, approximately 80% of them seen once. The sequenced material came from peripheral blood. The receptors were sampled from a man over 45 with acute or convalescent COVID-19. CDR3s include the opening cysteine and the closing phenylalanine or tryptophan. Each record gives: V gene, J gene, clone size, D gene, CDR3 DNA, CDR3 protein. The D gene is left open where the match is weak. Expanded clones are given a class, and other clones once, few, many or no size at all.

V gene: TRBV12-1; J gene: TRBJ1-5; clone size: -; D gene: -; CDR3 DNA: TGTGCCAGCAGCCTAGGGGCGCCTACAATCCATAGCAATCAGCCCCAGCATTTT; CDR3 protein: CASSLGAPTIHSNQPQHF
V gene: TRBV7-2; J gene: TRBJ2-2; clone size: -; D gene: -; CDR3 DNA: TGTGCCAGCAGCTTAGTTACTACGAACACCGGGGAGCTGTTTTTT; CDR3 protein: CASSLVTTNTGELFF
V gene: TRBV1; J gene: TRBJ1-2; clone size: -; D gene: -; CDR3 DNA: TGCACCAGCAGAAAGAGGCTGGGGCCTGGCTACACCTTC; CDR3 protein: CTSRKRLGPGYTF
V gene: TRBV30; J gene: TRBJ2-3; clone size: once; D gene: TRBD1; CDR3 DNA: TGTGCCTGGAGTGCGGGACAGGGTTTGGATACGCAGTATTTT; CDR3 protein: CAWSAGQGLDTQYF
V gene: TRBV12-3/TRBV12-4; J gene: TRBJ1-3; clone size: -; D gene: -; CDR3 DNA: TGTGCCACCGACGACAGGTCTGGAAACACCATATATTTT; CDR3 protein: CATDDRSGNTIYF
V gene: TRBV30; J gene: TRBJ2-3; clone size: -; D gene: TRBD2; CDR3 DNA: TGTGCCTGGAGTGTAACCGTGGCTAGCGGGGGGCTAGCAGATACGCAGTATTTT; CDR3 protein: CAWSVTVASGGLADTQYF
V gene: TRBV5-1; J gene: TRBJ1-6; clone size: -; D gene: TRBD1; CDR3 DNA: TGCGCCAGCAGCTCGGGACAGGGGGATTCACCCCTCCACTTT; CDR3 protein: CASSSGQGDSPLHF
V gene: TRBV7-2; J gene: TRBJ1-6; clone size: -; D gene: TRBD1; CDR3 DNA: TGTGCCAGCAGCTTTGACAGGGGAGGGGAATCACCCCTCCACTTT; CDR3 protein: CASSFDRGGESPLHF
V gene: TRBV5-6; J gene: TRBJ1-1; clone size: -; D gene: -; CDR3 DNA: TGTGCCAGCATTAATAGGGGATGGGCCACTGAAGCTTTCTTT; CDR3 protein: CASINRGWATEAFF
V gene: TRBV5-1; J gene: TRBJ2-1; clone size: -; D gene: -; CDR3 DNA: TGCGCCAGCAGAGACAGGTTGAGGGGCAATGAGCAGTTCTTC; CDR3 protein: CASRDRLRGNEQFF